Presented here are 20 T cell receptor beta chains from one specimen sequenced in a study of T cell responses to AZD1222 COVID-19 vaccine. The assay was immunoSEQ multiplex PCR, and TCRdb's table has in-frame clones only and misses some. Among about 100,000 clones listed, about 92% were seen once. The specimen was peripheral blood, collected on day 0 of AZD1222 vaccination. The source of these receptors is an adult in good health.

The genes are TRBV6-5 and TRBJ1-6; a possible D gene is TRBD1 (5 bases). Per germline, CDR1 MNHEY and CDR2 SVGAGI. The length of the CDR3 is 15 residues. With 8 bases removed from V and 1 base from J, the gap between germline ends came to 12 bases. CDR3: CASAREFSYNSPLHF. CDR3 sequence (DNA): TGTGCCAGCGCCAGGGAGTTTTCCTATAATTCACCCCTCCACTTT.

The chain links TRBV6-6 to TRBJ2-5; the D gene could be TRBD1 or TRBD2 (5 bases each). Germline V gene lookup returns CDR1 MNHNY and CDR2 SVGAGI (reference sequence). The CDR3 contains 13 residues. The V gene lost 5 bases and the J gene lost 2 bases, with 9 bases spanning the gap. DNA for the CDR3: TGTGCCAGCAGTAGGGACCCTCAAGAGACCCAGTACTTC. This gives the protein CASSRDPQETQYF.

The gene calls are TRBV19 and TRBJ1-2; D might be TRBD1 (6 bases). This CDR3 is built from 14 residues. The V gene lost 7 bases and the J gene lost 6 bases, with 18 bases spanning the gap. From germline, CDR1 is LNHDA and CDR2 SQIVND (reference sequence). CDR3 in amino acids: CASITPGQGNGYTF. The DNA for the CDR3 is TGTGCCAGTATCACCCCGGGACAAGGAAATGGCTACACCTTC. Complete variable domain (other parts from reference TRBV19 and TRBJ1-2): DGGITQSPKYLFRKEGQNVTLSCEQNLNHDAMYWYRQDPGQGLRLIYYSQIVNDFQKGDIAEGYSVSREKKESFPLTVTSAQKNPTAFYLCASITPGQGNGYTFGSGTRLTVV.

V is TRBV4-3 and J is TRBJ2-3; 11 nucleotides align to TRBD2. Germline values: CDR1 LGHNA, CDR2 YSLEER. The CDR3 has 16 amino acids. Trimming removed 4 bases from V and 1 base from J; junction bases left unmatched: 4. The CDR3 region has the DNA TGCGCCAGCAGCCGAGAACTAGCGGGGGGCACAGATACGCAGTATTTT. This codes for CASSRELAGGTDTQYF.

The CDR3 sequence: CASSQERDRGPLSQETQYF. In DNA form, the CDR3 reads TGCGCCAGCAGCCAAGAACGGGACAGGGGGCCCCTCAGCCAAGAGACCCAGTACTTC. This chain joins TRBV4-3 and TRBJ2-5; 12 nucleotides agree with TRBD1. The CDR3 totals 19 residues. V was clipped by 0 bases and J by 1 base; unmatched bases: 9. Germline V gives CDR1 LGHNA, CDR2 YSLEER.

V usage is TRBV2 and J usage is TRBJ1-2, with D hard to call. Germline V gene sequence: CDR1 SNHLY, CDR2 FYNNEI. There are 13 residues in the CDR3. V lost 7 bases and J lost 0, with 9 bases in between. CDR3 sequence reads: CASKLTSNYGYTF. The CDR3 DNA follows: TGTGCCAGCAAATTGACCTCTAACTATGGCTACACCTTC.

The gene calls are TRBV15 and TRBJ2-7, with TRBD2 matching 7 bases. The V gene's germline CDR1 is LNHNV and CDR2 YYDKDF (reference sequence). The CDR3 loop spans 17 amino acids. V shed 3 bases, J shed 3 bases, and the junction held 14 bases outside the gene matches. CDR3 DNA: TGTGCCACCAGCAGGGGGCCTAGGGCTAGCGGCCTCTACGAGCAGTACTTC. It codes for CATSRGPRASGLYEQYF.

The chain is built from TRBV19 and TRBJ1-2; TRBD1 is a possible D gene (6 bases). Trimming removed 3 bases at V and 5 bases at J, with 16 bases between. This CDR3 has 15 amino acids. Germline V gives CDR1 LNHDA, CDR2 SQIVND (reference sequence). The CDR3 is CASSMGTGNPYGYTF. The DNA for the CDR3 is TGTGCCAGTAGTATGGGCACAGGGAATCCTTATGGCTACACCTTC. Full variable domain (missing parts from reference TRBV19 and TRBJ1-2): DGGITQSPKYLFRKEGQNVTLSCEQNLNHDAMYWYRQDPGQGLRLIYYSQIVNDFQKGDIAEGYSVSREKKESFPLTVTSAQKNPTAFYLCASSMGTGNPYGYTFGSGTRLTVV.

J is TRBJ2-3 and V is TRBV11-3; D is possibly TRBD1 or TRBD2 (5 bases each). V lost 5 bases and J lost 4, with 13 bases in between. Germline CDR1 is SGHNT and CDR2 is YENEEA. The CDR3 consists of 14 residues. Here the CDR3 DNA reads TGTGCCAGCAGCCAAAGACGAGGGGCAGATACGCAGTATTTT. This encodes CASSQRRGADTQYF.

The rearrangement joins TRBV15 to TRBJ1-5, with unresolved D. There are 13 residues in the CDR3. Germline V CDR1 and CDR2: LNHNV, YYDKDF (reference sequence). Trimming removed 0 bases from V and 8 bases from J, with 8 bases in between. Here the CDR3 DNA reads TGTGCCACCAGCAGAGATTGGAGGGAGCCCCAGCATTTT. Translated: CATSRDWREPQHF.

This clone is a singleton in its sample. This chain connects TRBV5-1 to TRBJ2-1; 10 positions match TRBD2. The V and J ends lost 7 bases and 4 bases, in that order; junction bases with no gene match: 8. The CDR3 totals 15 residues. Germline CDR1 and CDR2: SGHRS and YFSETQ. The CDR3 spells CASRPGTSEYNEQFF. The DNA for the CDR3 is TGCGCCAGCCGACCCGGGACTAGCGAATACAATGAGCAGTTCTTC.

In this sample, this clone turned up a few times. The chain links TRBV3-1 (or the pseudogene TRBV3-2) to TRBJ2-7; 8 nucleotides line up with TRBD1. CDR1 and CDR2 from the germline V gene are LGHDT and YNNKEL (reference sequence). Trimming at V came to 5 bases and at J to 5 bases, leaving 8 bases not matched to a gene. This CDR3 is built from 14 residues. DNA for the CDR3: TGTGCCAGCAGCGACAGGGGCGGAGGTGACGAGCAGTACTTC. This codes for CASSDRGGGDEQYF.

The chain couples TRBV7-3 to TRBJ2-1, with D perhaps assigned TRBD1 or TRBD2 (5 bases each). V lost 2 bases and J lost 3, with 14 bases in between. The CDR3 sequence is 16 residues long. Per germline, CDR1 SGHTA and CDR2 FQGTGA. CDR3 loop: CASSLQAGTVYNEQFF. CDR3 bases: TGTGCCAGCAGCTTACAGGCCGGGACGGTCTACAATGAGCAGTTCTTC.

The rearrangement joins TRBV24-1 to TRBJ1-5; D gene unclear. Germline V gene lookup returns CDR1 KGHDR and CDR2 SFDVKD. The CDR3 extends over 14 amino acids. V gave up 5 bases and J gave up 1 base, with 8 bases separating them. CDR3 region: CATSGSTSNQPQHF. CDR3 DNA sequence: TGTGCCACCAGTGGGTCCACAAGCAATCAGCCCCAGCATTTT.

The chain links TRBV3-1 (or the pseudogene TRBV3-2) to TRBJ1-3, with D perhaps matching TRBD1 (6 bases). CDR1 is LGHDT and CDR2 is YNNKEL in the germline V gene (reference sequence). The CDR3 is 14 residues long. The V gene lost 5 bases and the J gene lost 4 bases, with 12 bases spanning the gap. The CDR3 nucleotides read TGTGCCAGCAGCACAGGGATGCGAGGAAACACCATATATTTT. It codes for CASSTGMRGNTIYF.

CDR3 in DNA: TGTGCCAGCAGTTACTTGGGCAGGGTTCATGAGCAGTTCTTC. Its protein is CASSYLGRVHEQFF. V and J are TRBV6-6 and TRBJ2-1; maybe TRBD1 (5 bases). The CDR3 has 14 amino acids. V gave up 1 base and J gave up 8 bases, with 12 bases separating them. Germline V gene sequence: CDR1 MNHNY, CDR2 SVGAGI (reference sequence).

The chain has TRBV2 and TRBJ2-2, with TRBD2 matching 10 bases. The CDR3 extends over 16 amino acids. Germline loops: CDR1 SNHLY, CDR2 FYNNEI. The junction had 11 bases not matched to a gene; V was cut back by 6 bases and J by 7 bases. As DNA, the CDR3 is TGTGCCAGCAGACCGAGGGAGCGGGAGGGTTACGGGGAGCTGTTTTTT. Its protein is CASRPREREGYGELFF.

This chain connects TRBV30 to TRBJ1-2, with D possibly matching TRBD1 (5 bases). Per the germline V gene, CDR1 is GTSNPN and CDR2 is SVGIG (reference sequence). Trimming pared 4 bases from V and 6 bases from J, leaving 15 bases between. The CDR3 covers 13 residues. The CDR3 nucleotides read TGTGCCTGGATTAATTGGGGGAGGCATGGCTACACCTTC. This encodes CAWINWGRHGYTF.

The rearrangement joins TRBV2 to TRBJ1-2, with D unclear. Trimming cost V 7 bases and J 3 bases, with 15 bases left between them. Germline assignment: CDR1 SNHLY and CDR2 FYNNEI. The CDR3 contains 14 residues. The CDR3 loop reads CASTQTGTDYGYTF. Written as DNA, the CDR3 is TGTGCCAGCACCCAGACGGGAACGGACTATGGCTACACCTTC.

CDR3 protein: CAWSQDSNQPQHF. CDR3 bases: TGTGCCTGGAGTCAGGATTCGAATCAGCCCCAGCATTTT. The chain carries TRBV30 and TRBJ1-5; D is ambiguous. This CDR3 contains 13 residues. The germline CDR1 and CDR2 sequences are GTSNPN and SVGIG (reference sequence). With 2 bases removed from V and 4 bases from J, the gap between germline ends came to 9 bases.